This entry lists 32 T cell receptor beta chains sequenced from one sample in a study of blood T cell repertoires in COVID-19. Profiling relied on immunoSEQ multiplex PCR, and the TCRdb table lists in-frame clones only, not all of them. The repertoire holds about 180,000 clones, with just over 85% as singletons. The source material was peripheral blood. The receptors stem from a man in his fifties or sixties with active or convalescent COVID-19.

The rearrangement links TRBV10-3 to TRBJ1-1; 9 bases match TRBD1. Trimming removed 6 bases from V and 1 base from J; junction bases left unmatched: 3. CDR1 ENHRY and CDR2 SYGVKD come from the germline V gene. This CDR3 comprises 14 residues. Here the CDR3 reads CAISWDRENTEAFF. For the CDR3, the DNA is TGTGCCATCAGCTGGGACAGGGAGAACACTGAAGCTTTCTTT.

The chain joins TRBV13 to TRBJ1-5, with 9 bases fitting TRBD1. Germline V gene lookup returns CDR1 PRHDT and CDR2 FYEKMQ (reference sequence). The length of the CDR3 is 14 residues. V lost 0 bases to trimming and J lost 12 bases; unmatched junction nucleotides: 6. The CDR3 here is CASSLGQGAGGQHF. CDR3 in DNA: TGTGCCAGCAGCTTAGGACAGGGGGCAGGGGGCCAGCATTTT.

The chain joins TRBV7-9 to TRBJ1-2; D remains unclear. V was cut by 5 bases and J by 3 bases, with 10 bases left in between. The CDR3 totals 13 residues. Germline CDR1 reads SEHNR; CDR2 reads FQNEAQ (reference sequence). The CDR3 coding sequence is TGTGCCAGCAGCAGGGCGGCGGACTATGGCTACACCTTC. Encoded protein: CASSRAADYGYTF.

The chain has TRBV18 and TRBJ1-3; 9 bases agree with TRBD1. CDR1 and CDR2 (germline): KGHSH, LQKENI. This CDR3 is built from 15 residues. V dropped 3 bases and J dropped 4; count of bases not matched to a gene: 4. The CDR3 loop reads CASSPRTGVGNTIYF. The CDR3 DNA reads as TGTGCCAGCTCACCGAGGACAGGGGTAGGAAACACCATATATTTT.

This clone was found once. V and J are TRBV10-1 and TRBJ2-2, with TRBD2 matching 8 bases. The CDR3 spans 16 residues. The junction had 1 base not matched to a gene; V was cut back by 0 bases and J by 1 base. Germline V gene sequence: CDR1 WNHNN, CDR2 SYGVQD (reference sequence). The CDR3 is CASSESGGGNTGELFF. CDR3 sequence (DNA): TGCGCCAGCAGTGAGTCCGGGGGGGGGAACACCGGGGAGCTGTTTTTT.

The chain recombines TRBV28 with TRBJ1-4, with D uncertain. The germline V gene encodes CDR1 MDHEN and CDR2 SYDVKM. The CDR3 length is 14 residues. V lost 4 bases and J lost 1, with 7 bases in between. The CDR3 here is CASSSPRTNEKLFF. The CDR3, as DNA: TGTGCCAGCAGTTCCCCGAGAACTAATGAAAAACTGTTTTTT.

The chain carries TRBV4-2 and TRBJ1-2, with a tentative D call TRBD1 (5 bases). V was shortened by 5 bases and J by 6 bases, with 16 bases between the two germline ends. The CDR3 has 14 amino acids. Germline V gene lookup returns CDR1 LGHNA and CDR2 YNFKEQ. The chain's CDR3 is CASSSRFEGDGYTF. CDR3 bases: TGTGCCAGCAGCTCAAGATTCGAAGGGGATGGCTACACCTTC.

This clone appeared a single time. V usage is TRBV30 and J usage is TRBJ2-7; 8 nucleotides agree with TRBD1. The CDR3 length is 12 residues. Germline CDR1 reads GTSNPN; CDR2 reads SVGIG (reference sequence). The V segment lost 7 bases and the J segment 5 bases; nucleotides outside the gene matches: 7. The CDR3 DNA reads TGTGCCTTGGACAGGGAGTTAAACGAGCAGTACTTC. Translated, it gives CALDRELNEQYF.

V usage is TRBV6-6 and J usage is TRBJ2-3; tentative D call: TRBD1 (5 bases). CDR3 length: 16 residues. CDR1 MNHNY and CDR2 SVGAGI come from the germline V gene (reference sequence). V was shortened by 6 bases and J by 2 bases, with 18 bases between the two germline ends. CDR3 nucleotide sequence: TGTGCCAGCAGAGACCTGACAGCGAAGGACACAGATACGCAGTATTTT. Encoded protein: CASRDLTAKDTDTQYF.

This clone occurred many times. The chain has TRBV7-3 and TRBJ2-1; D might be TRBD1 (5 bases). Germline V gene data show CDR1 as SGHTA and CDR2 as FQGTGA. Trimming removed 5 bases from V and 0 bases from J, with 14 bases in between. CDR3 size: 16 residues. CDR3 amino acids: CASSARASSSYNEQFF. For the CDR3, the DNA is TGTGCCAGCAGCGCCAGGGCCTCCAGCTCCTACAATGAGCAGTTCTTC.

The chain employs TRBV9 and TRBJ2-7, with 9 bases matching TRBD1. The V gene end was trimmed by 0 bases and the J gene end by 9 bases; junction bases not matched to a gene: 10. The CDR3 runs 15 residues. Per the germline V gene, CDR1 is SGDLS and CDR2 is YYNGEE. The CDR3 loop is CASSVGGDRASGQYF. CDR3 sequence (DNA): TGTGCCAGCAGCGTAGGGGGGGACAGGGCCTCGGGGCAGTACTTC.

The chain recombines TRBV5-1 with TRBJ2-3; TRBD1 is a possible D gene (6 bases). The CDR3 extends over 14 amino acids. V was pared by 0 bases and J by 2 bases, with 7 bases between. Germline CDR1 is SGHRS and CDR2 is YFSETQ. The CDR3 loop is CASSLGQVTDTQYF. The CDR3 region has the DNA TGCGCCAGCAGCTTGGGACAGGTCACAGATACGCAGTATTTT.

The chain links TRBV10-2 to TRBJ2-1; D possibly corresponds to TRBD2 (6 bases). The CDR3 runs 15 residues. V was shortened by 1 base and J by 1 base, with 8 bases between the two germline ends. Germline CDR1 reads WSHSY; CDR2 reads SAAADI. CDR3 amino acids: CASSEYSGSYNEQFF. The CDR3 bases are TGCGCCAGCAGTGAGTATAGCGGATCCTACAATGAGCAGTTCTTC.

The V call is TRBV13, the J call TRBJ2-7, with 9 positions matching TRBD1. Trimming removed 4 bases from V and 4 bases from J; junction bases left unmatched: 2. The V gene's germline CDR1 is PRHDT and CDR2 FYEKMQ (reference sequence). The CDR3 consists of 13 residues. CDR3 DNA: TGTGCCAGCAGCTCCGACAGGGGGTACGAGCAGTACTTC. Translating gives CASSSDRGYEQYF.

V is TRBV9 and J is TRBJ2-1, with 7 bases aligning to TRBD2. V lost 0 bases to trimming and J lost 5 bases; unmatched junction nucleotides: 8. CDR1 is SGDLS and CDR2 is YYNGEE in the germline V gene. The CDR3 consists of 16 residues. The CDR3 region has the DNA TGTGCCAGCAGCGTAGCTGAAGCGGGACCGAACAATGAGCAGTTCTTC. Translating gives CASSVAEAGPNNEQFF.

Here the CDR3 reads CASRLRNYGYTF. CDR3 coding DNA: TGTGCCAGTCGTCTTCGTAACTATGGCTACACCTTC. The gene calls are TRBV12-3 or TRBV12-4 and TRBJ1-2, with no clear D. This CDR3 comprises 12 residues. V was pared by 9 bases and J by 1 base, with 9 bases between.

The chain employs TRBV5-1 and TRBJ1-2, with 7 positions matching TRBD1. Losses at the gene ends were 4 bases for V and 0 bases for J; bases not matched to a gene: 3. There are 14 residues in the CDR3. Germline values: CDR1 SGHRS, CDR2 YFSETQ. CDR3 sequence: CASSPDRSNYGYTF. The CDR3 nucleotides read TGCGCCAGCAGCCCGGACAGGTCTAACTATGGCTACACCTTC.

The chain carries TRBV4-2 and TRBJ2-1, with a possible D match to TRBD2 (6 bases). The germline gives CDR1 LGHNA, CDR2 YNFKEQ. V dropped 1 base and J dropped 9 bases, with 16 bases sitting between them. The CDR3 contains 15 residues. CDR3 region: CASSQVIAEAREQFF. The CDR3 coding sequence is TGTGCCAGCAGCCAAGTAATAGCGGAGGCCCGTGAGCAGTTCTTC.

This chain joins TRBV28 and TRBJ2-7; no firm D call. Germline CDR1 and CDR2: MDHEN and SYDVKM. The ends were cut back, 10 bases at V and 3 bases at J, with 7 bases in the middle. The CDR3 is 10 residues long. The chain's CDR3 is CATSDYEQYF. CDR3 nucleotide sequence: TGTGCCACGAGCGACTACGAGCAGTACTTC.

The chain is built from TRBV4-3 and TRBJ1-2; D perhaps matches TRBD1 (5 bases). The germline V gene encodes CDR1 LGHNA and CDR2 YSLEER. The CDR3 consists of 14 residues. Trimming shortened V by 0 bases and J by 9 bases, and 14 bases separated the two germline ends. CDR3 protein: CASSQDIRQTSYTF. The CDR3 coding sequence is TGCGCCAGCAGCCAAGATATCCGACAGACAAGCTACACCTTC.

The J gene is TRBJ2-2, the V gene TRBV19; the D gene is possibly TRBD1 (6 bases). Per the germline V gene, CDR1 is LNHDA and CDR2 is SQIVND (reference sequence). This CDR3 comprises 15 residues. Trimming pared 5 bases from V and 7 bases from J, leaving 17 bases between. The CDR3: CASSVSGTRGGELFF. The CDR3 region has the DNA TGTGCCAGTAGTGTCTCCGGGACCAGGGGCGGGGAGCTGTTTTTT. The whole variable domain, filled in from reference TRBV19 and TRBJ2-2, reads DGGITQSPKYLFRKEGQNVTLSCEQNLNHDAMYWYRQDPGQGLRLIYYSQIVNDFQKGDIAEGYSVSREKKESFPLTVTSAQKNPTAFYLCASSVSGTRGGELFFGEGSRLTVL.

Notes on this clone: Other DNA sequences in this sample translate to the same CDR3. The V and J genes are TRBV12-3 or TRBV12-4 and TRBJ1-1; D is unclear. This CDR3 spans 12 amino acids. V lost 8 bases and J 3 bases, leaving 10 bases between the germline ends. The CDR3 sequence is CASRPGDTEAFF. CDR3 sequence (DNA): TGTGCCAGCCGTCCCGGGGACACTGAAGCTTTCTTT.

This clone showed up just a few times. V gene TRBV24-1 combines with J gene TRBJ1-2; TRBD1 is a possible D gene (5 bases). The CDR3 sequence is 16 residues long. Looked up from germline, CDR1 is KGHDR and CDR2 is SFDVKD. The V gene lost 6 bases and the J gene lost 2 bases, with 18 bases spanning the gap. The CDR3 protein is CATSPGGELWNYGYTF. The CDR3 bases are TGTGCCACCAGTCCTGGGGGGGAGCTCTGGAACTATGGCTACACCTTC.

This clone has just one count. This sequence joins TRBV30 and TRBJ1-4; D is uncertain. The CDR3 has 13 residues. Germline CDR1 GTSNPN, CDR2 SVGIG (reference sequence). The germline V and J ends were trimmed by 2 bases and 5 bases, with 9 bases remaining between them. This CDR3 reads CAWSRQENEKLFF. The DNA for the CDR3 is TGTGCCTGGAGTAGGCAGGAAAATGAAAAACTGTTTTTT. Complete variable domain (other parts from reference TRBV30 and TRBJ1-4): SQTIHQWPATLVQPVGSPLSLECTVEGTSNPNLYWYRQAAGRGLQLLFYSVGIGQISSEVPQNLSASRPQDRQFILSSKKLLLSDSGFYLCAWSRQENEKLFFGSGTQLSVL.

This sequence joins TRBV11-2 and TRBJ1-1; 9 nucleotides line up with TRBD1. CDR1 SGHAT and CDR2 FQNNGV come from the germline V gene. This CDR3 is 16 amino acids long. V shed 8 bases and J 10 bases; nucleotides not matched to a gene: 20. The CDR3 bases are TGTGCCAGCTCAAACCCGGGACAGGGCATGAGAGGCCGAGCTTTCTTT. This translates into CASSNPGQGMRGRAFF.

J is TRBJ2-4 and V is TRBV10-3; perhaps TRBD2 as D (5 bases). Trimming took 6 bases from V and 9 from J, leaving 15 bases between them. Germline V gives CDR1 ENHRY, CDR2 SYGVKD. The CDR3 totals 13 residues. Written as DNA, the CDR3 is TGTGCCATCAGAGGAACCGTCGGAGGCATTCAGTACTTC. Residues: CAIRGTVGGIQYF.

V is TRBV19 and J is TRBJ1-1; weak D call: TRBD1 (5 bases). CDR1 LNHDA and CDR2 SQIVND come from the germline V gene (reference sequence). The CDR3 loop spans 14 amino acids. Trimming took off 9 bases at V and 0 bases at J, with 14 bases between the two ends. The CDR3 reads CASQVGAVNTEAFF. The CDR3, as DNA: TGTGCCAGCCAGGTTGGGGCCGTGAACACTGAAGCTTTCTTT. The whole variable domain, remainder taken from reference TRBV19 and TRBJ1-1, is DGGITQSPKYLFRKEGQNVTLSCEQNLNHDAMYWYRQDPGQGLRLIYYSQIVNDFQKGDIAEGYSVSREKKESFPLTVTSAQKNPTAFYLCASQVGAVNTEAFFGQGTRLTVV.

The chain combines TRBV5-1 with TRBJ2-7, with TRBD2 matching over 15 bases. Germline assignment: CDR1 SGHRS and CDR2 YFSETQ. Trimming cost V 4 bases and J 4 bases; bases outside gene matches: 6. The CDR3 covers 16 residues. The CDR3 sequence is CASSTGLAGGFYEQYF. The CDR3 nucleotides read TGCGCCAGCAGCACGGGACTAGCGGGAGGTTTTTACGAGCAGTACTTC.

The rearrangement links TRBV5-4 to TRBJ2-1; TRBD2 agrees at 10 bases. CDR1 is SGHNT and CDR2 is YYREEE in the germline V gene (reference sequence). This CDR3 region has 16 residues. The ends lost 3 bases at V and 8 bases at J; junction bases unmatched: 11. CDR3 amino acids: CASSSGRASGSDEQFF. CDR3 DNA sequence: TGTGCCAGCAGCTCCGGGAGGGCTAGCGGGAGCGATGAGCAGTTCTTC.

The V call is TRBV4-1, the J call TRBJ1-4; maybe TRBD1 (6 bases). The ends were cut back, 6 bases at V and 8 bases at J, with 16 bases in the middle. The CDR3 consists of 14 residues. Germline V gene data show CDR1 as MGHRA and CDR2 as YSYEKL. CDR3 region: CASSPAGDNEKLFF. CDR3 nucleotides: TGCGCCAGCAGTCCAGCAGGGGACAACGAAAAACTGTTTTTT.

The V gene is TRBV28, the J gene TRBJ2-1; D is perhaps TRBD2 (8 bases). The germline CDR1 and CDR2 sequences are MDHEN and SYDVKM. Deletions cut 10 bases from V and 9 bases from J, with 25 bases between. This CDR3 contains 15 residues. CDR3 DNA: TGTGCCATAAAGAGCGGGGGCCCTTACAGGGGTGAGCAGTTCTTC. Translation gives CAIKSGGPYRGEQFF.

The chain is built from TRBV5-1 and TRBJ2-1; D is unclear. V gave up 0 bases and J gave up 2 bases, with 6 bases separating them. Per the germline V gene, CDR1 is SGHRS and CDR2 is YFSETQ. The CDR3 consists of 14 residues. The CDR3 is CASSLARAYNEQFF. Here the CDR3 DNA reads TGCGCCAGCAGCTTGGCCCGCGCCTACAATGAGCAGTTCTTC. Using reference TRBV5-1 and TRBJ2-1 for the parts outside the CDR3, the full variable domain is KAGVTQTPRYLIKTRGQQVTLSCSPISGHRSVSWYQQTPGQGLQFLFEYFSETQRNKGNFPGRFSGRQFSNSRSEMNVSTLELGDSALYLCASSLARAYNEQFFGPGTRLTVL.